One sample yielded the 3 T cell receptor beta chains listed below, sequenced in a study of blood T cells in healthy people across ages. Using a J-beta primer mix together with a sample-barcoded 5' primer, a second PCR was run for roughly 7 to 12 cycles. One entry per CDR3 protein, called by TCRdb with MiXCR from the 5' RACE reads. Among under 750,000 distinct CDR3 sequences listed, under 55% were seen once. The specimen was blood. The receptors derive from a man older than 75 in good health.

The chain joins TRBV20-1 to TRBJ2-5, with 10 bases fitting TRBD1. The assigned J gene may be wrong: the sequence end matches TRBJ2-7 better. The CDR3 is 15 amino acids. Looked up from germline, CDR1 is DFQATT and CDR2 is SNEGSKA (reference sequence). This chain's CDR3 is CSADPGQGNSNEQYF. Written as DNA, the CDR3 is TGCAGTGCTGATCCGGGACAGGGGAATTCCAACGAGCAGTACTTC.

The sample holds one count of this clonotype. This rearrangement joins TRBV5-1 to TRBJ2-3; tentatively, D is TRBD1 or TRBD2 (5 bases each). Trimming removed 4 bases from V and 3 bases from J, with 18 bases in between. CDR3 length: 16 amino acids. Per the germline V gene, CDR1 is SGHRS and CDR2 is YFSETQ. CDR3 in amino acids: CASSSEGPPGTDTQYF. The CDR3 DNA reads TGCGCCAGCAGCAGCGAGGGACCACCGGGGACAGATACGCAGTATTTT.

This clonotype was detected only a few times. The V call is TRBV7-3, the J call TRBJ2-7; D may be TRBD1 or TRBD2 (6 bases each). The tail of the sequence fits TRBJ2-4 better, so the J call may be wrong. CDR3 size: 14 residues. Per the germline V gene, CDR1 is SGHTA and CDR2 is FQGTGA. The chain's CDR3 is CASPTSQGGNIQYF. In nucleotides, the CDR3 is TGTGCCAGCCCTACCTCCCAAGGGGGGAACATTCAGTACTTC.